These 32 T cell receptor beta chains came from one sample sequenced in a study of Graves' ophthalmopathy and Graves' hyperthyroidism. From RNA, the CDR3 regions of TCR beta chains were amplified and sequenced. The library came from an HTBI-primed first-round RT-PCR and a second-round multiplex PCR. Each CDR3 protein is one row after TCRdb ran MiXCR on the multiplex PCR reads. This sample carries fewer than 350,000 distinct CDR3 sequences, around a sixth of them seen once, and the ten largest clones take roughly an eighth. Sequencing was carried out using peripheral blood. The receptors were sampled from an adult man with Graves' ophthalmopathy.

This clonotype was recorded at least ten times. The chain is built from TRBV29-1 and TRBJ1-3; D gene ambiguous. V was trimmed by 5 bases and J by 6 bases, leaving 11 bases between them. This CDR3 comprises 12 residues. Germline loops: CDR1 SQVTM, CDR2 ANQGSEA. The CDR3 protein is CSVRLGLNTIYF. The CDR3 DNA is TGCAGCGTTCGTCTTGGCCTAAACACCATATATTTT.

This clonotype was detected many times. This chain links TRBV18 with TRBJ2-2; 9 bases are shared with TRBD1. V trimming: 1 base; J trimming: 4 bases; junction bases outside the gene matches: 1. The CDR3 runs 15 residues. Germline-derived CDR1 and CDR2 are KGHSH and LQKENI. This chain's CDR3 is CASSPRDRATGELFF. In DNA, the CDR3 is TGTGCCAGCTCACCACGGGACAGGGCCACCGGGGAGCTGTTTTTT.

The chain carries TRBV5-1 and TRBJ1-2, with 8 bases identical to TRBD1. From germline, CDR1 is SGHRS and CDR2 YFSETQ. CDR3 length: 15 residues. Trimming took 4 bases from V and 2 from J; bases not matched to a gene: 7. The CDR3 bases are TGCGCCAGCAGCCTCAACAGGGGGGGGAACTATGGCTACACCTTC. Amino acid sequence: CASSLNRGGNYGYTF.

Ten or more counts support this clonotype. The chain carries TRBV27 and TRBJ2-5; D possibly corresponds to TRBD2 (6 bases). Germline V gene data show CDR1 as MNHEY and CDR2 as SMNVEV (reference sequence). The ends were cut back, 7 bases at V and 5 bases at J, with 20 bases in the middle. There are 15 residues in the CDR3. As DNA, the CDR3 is TGTGCCAGCACCACTTCCCGGGGGTTGGGGGAGACCCAGTACTTC. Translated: CASTTSRGLGETQYF.

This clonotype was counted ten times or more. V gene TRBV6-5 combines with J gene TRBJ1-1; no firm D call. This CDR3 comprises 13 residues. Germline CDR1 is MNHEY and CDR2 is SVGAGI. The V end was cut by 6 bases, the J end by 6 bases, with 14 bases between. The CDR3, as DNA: TGTGCCAGCAGCACCGGCCATCCCTCTGAAGCTTTCTTT. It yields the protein CASSTGHPSEAFF.

The CDR3 is CASSRDTRSYEQYF. The CDR3, as DNA: TGTGCCAGCTCCCGGGACACCAGATCCTACGAGCAGTACTTC. The gene calls are TRBV19 and TRBJ2-7; tentatively, D is TRBD1 (6 bases). Trimming removed 9 bases from V and 1 base from J, with 16 bases in between. This CDR3 has 14 amino acids. The V gene's germline CDR1 is LNHDA and CDR2 SQIVND (reference sequence).

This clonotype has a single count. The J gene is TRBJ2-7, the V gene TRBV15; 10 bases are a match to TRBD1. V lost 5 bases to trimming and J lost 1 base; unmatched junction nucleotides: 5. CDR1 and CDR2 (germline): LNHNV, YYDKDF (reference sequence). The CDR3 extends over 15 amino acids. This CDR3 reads CATSLGQGVSYEQYF. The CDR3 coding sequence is TGTGCCACCAGCCTCGGACAGGGGGTTTCCTACGAGCAGTACTTC.

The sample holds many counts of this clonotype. DNA for the CDR3: TGTGCCAGCAGCTTATCGGCAGGGTCGTTCCACGAGCAGTACTTC. Residues: CASSLSAGSFHEQYF. This chain uses TRBV7-3 with TRBJ2-7, with a possible D match to TRBD1 (5 bases). Germline CDR1 and CDR2: SGHTA and FQGTGA. Trimming removed 2 bases at V and 5 bases at J, with 16 bases between. The CDR3 is 15 residues long.

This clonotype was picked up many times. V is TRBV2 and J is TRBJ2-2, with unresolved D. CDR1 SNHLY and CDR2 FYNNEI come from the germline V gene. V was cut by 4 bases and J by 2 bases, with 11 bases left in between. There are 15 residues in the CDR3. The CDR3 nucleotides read TGTGCCAGCAGTGTTCACGGTGTTAACACCGGGGAGCTGTTTTTT. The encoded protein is CASSVHGVNTGELFF. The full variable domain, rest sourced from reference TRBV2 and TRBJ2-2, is EPEVTQTPSHQVTQMGQEVILRCVPISNHLYFYWYRQILGQKVEFLVSFYNNEISEKSEIFDDQFSVERPDGSNFTLKIRSTKLEDSAMYFCASSVHGVNTGELFFGEGSRLTVL.

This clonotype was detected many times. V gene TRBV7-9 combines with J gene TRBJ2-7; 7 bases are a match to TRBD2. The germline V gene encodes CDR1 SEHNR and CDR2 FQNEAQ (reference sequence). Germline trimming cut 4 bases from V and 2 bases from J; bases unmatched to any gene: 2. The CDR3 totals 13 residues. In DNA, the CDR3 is TGTGCCAGCAGCTCCGGACTAGCCTACGAGCAGTACTTC. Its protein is CASSSGLAYEQYF. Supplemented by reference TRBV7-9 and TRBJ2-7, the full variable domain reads DTGVSQNPRHKITKRGQNVTFRCDPISEHNRLYWYRQTLGQGPEFLTYFQNEAQLEKSRLLSDRFSAERPKGSFSTLEIQRTEQGDSAMYLCASSSGLAYEQYFGPGTRLTVT.

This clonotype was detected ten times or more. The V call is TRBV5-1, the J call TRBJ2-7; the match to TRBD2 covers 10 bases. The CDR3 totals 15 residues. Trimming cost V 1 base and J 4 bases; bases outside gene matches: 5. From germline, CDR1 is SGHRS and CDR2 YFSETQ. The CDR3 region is CASSLTASGGYEQYF. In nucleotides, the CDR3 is TGCGCCAGCAGCTTGACGGCTAGCGGGGGATACGAGCAGTACTTC.

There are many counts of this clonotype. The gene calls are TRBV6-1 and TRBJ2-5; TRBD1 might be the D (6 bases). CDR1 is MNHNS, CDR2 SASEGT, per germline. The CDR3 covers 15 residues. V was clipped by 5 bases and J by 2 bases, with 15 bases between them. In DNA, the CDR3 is TGTGCCAGCAGTCTCCGGGACACAATTCAAGAGACCCAGTACTTC. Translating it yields CASSLRDTIQETQYF.

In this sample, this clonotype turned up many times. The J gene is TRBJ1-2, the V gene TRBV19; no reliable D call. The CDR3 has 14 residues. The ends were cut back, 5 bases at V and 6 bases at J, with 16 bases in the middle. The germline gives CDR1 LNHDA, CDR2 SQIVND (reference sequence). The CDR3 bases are TGTGCCAGTAGTGGATTCCCGGGATTAGATGGCTACACCTTC. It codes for CASSGFPGLDGYTF. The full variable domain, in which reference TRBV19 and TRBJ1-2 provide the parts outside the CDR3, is DGGITQSPKYLFRKEGQNVTLSCEQNLNHDAMYWYRQDPGQGLRLIYYSQIVNDFQKGDIAEGYSVSREKKESFPLTVTSAQKNPTAFYLCASSGFPGLDGYTFGSGTRLTVV.

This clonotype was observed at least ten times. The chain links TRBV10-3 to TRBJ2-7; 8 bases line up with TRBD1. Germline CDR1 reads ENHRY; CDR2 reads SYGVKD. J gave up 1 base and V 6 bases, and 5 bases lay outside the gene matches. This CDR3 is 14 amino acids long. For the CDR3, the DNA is TGTGCCATCAGGGCGGGACAGGATTCCTACGAGCAGTACTTC. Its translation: CAIRAGQDSYEQYF.

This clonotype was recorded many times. This CDR3 reads CASSRPGQGYNEQYF. The DNA for the CDR3 is TGTGCCAGCAGTCGCCCGGGACAGGGGTACAACGAGCAGTACTTC. The V call is TRBV6-5, the J call TRBJ2-7; 10 bases map to TRBD1. In germline, CDR1 is MNHEY, CDR2 SVGAGI. Germline trimming cut 5 bases from V and 5 bases from J; bases unmatched to any gene: 9. CDR3 length: 15 amino acids.

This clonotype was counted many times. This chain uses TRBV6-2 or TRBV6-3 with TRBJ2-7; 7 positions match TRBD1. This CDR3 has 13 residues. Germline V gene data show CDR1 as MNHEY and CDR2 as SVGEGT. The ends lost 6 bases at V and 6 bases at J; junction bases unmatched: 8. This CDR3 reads CASSLTGWVEQYF. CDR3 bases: TGTGCCAGCAGCTTGACAGGGTGGGTCGAGCAGTACTTC.

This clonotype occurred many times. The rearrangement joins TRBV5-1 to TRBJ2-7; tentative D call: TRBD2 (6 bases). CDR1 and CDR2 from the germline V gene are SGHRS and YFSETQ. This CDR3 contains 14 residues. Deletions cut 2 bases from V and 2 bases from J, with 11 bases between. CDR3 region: CASSFGRTTYEQYF. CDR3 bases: TGCGCCAGCAGCTTCGGACGGACTACCTACGAGCAGTACTTC.

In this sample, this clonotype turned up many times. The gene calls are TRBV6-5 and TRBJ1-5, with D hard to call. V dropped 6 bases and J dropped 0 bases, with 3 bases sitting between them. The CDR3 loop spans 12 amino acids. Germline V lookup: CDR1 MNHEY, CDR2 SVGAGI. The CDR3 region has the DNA TGTGCCAGCAGAAATAGCAATCAGCCCCAGCATTTT. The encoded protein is CASRNSNQPQHF.

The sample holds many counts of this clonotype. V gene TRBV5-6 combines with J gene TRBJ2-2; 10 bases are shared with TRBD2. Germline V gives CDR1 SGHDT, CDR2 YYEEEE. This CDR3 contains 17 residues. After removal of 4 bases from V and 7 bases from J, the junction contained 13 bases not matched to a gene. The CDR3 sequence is CASSPPGSGGAIGELFF. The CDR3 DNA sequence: TGTGCCAGCAGCCCGCCGGGGAGCGGGGGGGCAATCGGGGAGCTGTTTTTT.

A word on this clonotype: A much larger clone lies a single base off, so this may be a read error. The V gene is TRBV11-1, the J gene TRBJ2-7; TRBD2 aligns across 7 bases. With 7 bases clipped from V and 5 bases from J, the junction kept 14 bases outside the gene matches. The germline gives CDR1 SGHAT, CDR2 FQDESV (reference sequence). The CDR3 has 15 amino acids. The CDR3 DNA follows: TGTGCCAGCACCCCCAGGCGGGAGCGCCTCCACGAGCAGTACTTC. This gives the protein CASTPRRERLHEQYF.

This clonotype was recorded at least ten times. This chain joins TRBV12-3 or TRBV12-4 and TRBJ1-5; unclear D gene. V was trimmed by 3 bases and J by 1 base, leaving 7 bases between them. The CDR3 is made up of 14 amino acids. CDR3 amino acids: CASSFAGSNQPQHF. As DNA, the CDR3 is TGTGCCAGCAGTTTTGCGGGAAGCAATCAGCCCCAGCATTTT.

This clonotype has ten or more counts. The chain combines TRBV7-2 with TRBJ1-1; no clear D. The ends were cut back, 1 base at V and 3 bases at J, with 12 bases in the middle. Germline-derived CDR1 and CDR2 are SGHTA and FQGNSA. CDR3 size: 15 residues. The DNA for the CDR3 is TGTGCCAGCAGCTTAGTAGCGAGGGCCCACACTGAAGCTTTCTTT. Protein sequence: CASSLVARAHTEAFF.

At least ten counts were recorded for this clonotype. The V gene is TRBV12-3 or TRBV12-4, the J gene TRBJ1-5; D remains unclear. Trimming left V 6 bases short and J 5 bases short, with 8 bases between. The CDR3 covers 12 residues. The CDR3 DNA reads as TGTGCCAGCAGCCCAACTTATCAGCCCCAGCATTTT. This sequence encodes CASSPTYQPQHF.

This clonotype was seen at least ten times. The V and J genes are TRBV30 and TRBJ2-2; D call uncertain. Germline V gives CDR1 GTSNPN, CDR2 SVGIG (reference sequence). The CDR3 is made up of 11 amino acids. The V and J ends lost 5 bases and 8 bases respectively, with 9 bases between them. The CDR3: CAWALRGELFF. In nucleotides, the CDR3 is TGTGCCTGGGCCCTTCGGGGGGAGCTGTTTTTT.

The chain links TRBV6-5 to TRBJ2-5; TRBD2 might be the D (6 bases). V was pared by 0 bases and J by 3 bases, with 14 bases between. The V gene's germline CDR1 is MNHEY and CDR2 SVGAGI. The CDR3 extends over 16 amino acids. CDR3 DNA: TGTGCCAGCAGTTACTCCGAGGGAGGACGGGAAGAGACCCAGTACTTC. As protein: CASSYSEGGREETQYF.

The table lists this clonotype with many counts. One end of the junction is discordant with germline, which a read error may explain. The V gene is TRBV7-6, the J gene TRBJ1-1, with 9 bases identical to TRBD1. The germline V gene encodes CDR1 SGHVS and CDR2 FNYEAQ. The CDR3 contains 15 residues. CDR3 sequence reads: CASSLVDRGRTEASF. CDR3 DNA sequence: TGTGCCAGCAGCTTAGTTGACAGGGGGAGAACTGAAGCTTCCTTT.

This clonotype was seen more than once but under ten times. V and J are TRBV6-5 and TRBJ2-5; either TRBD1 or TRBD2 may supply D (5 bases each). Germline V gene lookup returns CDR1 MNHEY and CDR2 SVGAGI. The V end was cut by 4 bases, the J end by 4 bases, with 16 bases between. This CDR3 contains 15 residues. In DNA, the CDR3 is TGTGCCAGCAGTTGGGACCCTTGGGGCCCAGAGACCCAGTACTTC. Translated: CASSWDPWGPETQYF.

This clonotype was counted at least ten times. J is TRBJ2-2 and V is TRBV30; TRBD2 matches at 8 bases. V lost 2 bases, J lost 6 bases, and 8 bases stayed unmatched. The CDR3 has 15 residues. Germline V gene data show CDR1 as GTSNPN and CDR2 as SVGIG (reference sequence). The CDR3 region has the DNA TGTGCCTGGAGTAAAAAAAGCGGGAGCCCCGGGGAGCTGTTTTTT. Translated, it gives CAWSKKSGSPGELFF.

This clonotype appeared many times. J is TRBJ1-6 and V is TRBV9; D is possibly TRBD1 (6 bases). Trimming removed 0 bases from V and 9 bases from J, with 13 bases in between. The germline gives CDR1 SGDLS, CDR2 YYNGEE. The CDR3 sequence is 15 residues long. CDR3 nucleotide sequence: TGTGCCAGCAGCGTAGAGGGGACATACGGTTCACCCCTCCACTTT. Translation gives CASSVEGTYGSPLHF. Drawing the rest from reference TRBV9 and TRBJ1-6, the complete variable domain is DSGVTQTPKHLITATGQRVTLRCSPRSGDLSVYWYQQSLDQGLQFLIQYYNGEERAKGNILERFSAQQFPDLHSELNLSSLELGDSALYFCASSVEGTYGSPLHFGNGTRLTVT.

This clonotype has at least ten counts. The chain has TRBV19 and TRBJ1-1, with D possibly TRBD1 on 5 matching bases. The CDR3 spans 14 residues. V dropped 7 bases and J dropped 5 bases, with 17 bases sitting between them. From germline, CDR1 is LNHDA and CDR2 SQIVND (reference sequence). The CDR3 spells CASTHRTKGTEAFF. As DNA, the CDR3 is TGTGCCAGTACCCATCGGACCAAGGGGACTGAAGCTTTCTTT.

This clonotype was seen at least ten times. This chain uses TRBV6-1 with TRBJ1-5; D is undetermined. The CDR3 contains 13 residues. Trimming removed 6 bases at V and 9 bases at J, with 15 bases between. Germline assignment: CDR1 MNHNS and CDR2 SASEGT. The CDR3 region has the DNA TGTGCCAGCAGCAGATCTCCCAAGGGGCCCCAGCATTTT. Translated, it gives CASSRSPKGPQHF.

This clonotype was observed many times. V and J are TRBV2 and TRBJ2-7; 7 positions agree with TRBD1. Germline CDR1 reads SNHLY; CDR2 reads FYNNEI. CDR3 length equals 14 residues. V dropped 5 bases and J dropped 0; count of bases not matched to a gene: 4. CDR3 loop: CASSRTGFSYEQYF. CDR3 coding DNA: TGTGCCAGCAGTAGGACAGGATTCTCCTACGAGCAGTACTTC.